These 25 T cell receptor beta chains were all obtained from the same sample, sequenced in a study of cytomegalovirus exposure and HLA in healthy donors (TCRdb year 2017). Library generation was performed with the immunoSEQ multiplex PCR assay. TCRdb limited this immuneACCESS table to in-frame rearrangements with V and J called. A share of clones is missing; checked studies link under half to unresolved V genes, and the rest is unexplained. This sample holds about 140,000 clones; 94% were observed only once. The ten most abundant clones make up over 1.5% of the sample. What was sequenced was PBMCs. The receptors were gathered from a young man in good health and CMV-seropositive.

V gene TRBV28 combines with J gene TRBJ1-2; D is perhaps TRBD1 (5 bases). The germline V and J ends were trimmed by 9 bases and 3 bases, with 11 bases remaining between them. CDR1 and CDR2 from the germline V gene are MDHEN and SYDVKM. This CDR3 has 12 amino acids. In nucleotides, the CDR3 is TGTGCCAGTGCTATAGGGGACTATGGCTACACCTTC. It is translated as CASAIGDYGYTF.

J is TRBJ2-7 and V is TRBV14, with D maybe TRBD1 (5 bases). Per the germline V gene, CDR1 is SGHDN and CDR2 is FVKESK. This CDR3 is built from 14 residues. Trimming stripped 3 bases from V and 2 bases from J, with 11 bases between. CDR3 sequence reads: CASSQLTGPYEQYF. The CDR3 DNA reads TGTGCCAGCAGCCAGCTTACAGGACCCTACGAGCAGTACTTC.

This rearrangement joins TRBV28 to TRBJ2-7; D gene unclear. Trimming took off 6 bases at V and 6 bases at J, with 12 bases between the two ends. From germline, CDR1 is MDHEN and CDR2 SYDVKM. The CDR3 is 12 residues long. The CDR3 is CASSPTPGEQYF. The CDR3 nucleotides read TGTGCCAGCAGCCCAACACCGGGCGAGCAGTACTTC.

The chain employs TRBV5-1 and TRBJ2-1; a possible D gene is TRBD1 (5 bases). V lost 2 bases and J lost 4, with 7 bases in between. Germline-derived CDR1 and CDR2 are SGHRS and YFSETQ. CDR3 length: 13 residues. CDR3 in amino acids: CASSLQEYNEQFF. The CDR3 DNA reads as TGCGCCAGCAGCTTACAGGAATACAATGAGCAGTTCTTC.

CDR3 DNA: TGTGCCAGCAGGGCCGTCCGGACTCCAACCTACGAGCAGTACTTC. It specifies CASRAVRTPTYEQYF. The chain is built from TRBV6-1 and TRBJ2-7; tentative D call: TRBD2 (5 bases). The CDR3 length is 15 residues. From germline, CDR1 is MNHNS and CDR2 SASEGT. V gave up 6 bases and J gave up 2 bases, with 17 bases separating them.

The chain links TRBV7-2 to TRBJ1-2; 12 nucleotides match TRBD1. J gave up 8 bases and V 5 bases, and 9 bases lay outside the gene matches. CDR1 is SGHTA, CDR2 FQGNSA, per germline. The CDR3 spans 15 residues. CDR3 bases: TGTGCCAGCAGCCCTCTGGGACAGGGGGCCCGGGGCTACACCTTC. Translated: CASSPLGQGARGYTF.

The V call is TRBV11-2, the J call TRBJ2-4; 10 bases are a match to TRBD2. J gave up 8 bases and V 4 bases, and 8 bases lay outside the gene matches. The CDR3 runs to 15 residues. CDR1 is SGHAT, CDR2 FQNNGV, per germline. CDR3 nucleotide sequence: TGTGCCAGCAGCTCCCCAGCGGGAGGGGAAGACATTCAGTACTTC. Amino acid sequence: CASSSPAGGEDIQYF.

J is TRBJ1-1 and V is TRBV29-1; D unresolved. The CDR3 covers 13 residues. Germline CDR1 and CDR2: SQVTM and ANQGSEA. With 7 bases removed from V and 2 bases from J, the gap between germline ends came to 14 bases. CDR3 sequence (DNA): TGCAGCGCCGGACTCTCTACCAACACTGAAGCTTTCTTT. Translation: CSAGLSTNTEAFF.

The CDR3 DNA reads TGTGCCAGCAGGCCCGGACAGGGGGCTGGAGATACGCAGTATTTT. Its protein product is CASRPGQGAGDTQYF. This chain connects TRBV2 to TRBJ2-3, with 11 positions matching TRBD1. CDR3 length: 15 residues. Per the germline V gene, CDR1 is SNHLY and CDR2 is FYNNEI. Trimming removed 6 bases from V and 5 bases from J; junction bases left unmatched: 7.

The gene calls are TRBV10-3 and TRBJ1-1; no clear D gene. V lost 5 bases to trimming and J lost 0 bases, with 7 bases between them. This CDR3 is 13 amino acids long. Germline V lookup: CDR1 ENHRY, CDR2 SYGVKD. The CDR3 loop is CAISPRVNTEAFF. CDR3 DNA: TGTGCCATCAGTCCGAGGGTGAACACTGAAGCTTTCTTT.

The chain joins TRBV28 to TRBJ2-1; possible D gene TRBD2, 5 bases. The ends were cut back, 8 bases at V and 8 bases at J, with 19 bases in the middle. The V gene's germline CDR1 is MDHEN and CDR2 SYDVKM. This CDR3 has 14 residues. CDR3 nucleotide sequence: TGTGCCAGCGGCCCAAGTGTTCCGGACTATGAGCAGTTCTTC. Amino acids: CASGPSVPDYEQFF.

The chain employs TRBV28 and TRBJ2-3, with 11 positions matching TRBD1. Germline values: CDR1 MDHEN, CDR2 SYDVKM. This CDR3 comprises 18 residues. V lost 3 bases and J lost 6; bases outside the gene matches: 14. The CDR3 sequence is CASSFPPFGQGAGDTQYF. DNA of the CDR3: TGTGCCAGCAGTTTTCCCCCTTTTGGACAGGGGGCCGGGGATACGCAGTATTTT.

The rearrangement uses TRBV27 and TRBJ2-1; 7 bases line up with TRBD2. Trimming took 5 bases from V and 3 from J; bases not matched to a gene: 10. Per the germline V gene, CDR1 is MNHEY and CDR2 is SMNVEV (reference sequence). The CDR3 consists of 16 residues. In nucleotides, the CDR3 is TGTGCCAGCAGTACAATAGCGGGCAGGGACTACAATGAGCAGTTCTTC. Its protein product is CASSTIAGRDYNEQFF.

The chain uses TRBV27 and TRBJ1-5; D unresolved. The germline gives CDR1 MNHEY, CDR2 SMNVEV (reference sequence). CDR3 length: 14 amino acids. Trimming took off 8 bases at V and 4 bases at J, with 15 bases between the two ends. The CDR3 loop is CASSSWSGNQPQHF. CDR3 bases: TGTGCCAGCTCATCATGGTCAGGAAATCAGCCCCAGCATTTT.

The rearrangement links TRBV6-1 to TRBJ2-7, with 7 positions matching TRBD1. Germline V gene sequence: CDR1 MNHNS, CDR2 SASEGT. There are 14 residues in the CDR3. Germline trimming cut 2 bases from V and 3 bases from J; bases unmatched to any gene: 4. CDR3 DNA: TGTGCCAGCAGTGAAAGGGACAGAAACTACGAGCAGTACTTC. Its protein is CASSERDRNYEQYF.

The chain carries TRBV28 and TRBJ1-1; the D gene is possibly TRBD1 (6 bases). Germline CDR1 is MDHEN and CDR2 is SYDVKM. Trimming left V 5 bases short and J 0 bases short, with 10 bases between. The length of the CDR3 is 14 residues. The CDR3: CASSSTGLNTEAFF. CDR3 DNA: TGTGCCAGCAGTAGTACAGGGTTGAACACTGAAGCTTTCTTT.

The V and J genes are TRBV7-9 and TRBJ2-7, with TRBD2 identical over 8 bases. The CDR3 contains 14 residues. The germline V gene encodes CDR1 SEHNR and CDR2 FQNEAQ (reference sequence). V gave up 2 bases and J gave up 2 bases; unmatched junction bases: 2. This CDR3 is CASSLQLAAYEQYF. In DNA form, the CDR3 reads TGTGCCAGCAGCTTACAACTAGCGGCCTACGAGCAGTACTTC. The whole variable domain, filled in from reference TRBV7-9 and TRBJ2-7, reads DTGVSQNPRHKITKRGQNVTFRCDPISEHNRLYWYRQTLGQGPEFLTYFQNEAQLEKSRLLSDRFSAERPKGSFSTLEIQRTEQGDSAMYLCASSLQLAAYEQYFGPGTRLTVT.

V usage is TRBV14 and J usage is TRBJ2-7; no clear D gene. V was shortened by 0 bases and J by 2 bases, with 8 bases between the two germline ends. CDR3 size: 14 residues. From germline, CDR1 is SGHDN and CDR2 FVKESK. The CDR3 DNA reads TGTGCCAGCAGCCAAGATATCCGGGCCTACGAGCAGTACTTC. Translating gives CASSQDIRAYEQYF.

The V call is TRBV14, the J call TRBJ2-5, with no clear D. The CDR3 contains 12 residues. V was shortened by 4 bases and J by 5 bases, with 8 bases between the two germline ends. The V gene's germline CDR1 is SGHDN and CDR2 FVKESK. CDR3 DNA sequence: TGTGCCAGCAGCCTTAGCTGGGAGACCCAGTACTTC. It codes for CASSLSWETQYF.

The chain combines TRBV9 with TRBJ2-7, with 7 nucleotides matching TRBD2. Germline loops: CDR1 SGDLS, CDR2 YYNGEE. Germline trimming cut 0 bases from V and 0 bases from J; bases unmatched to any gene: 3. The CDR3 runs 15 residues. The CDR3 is CASSVGSGVSYEQYF. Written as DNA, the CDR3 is TGTGCCAGCAGCGTAGGGAGCGGGGTCTCCTACGAGCAGTACTTC.

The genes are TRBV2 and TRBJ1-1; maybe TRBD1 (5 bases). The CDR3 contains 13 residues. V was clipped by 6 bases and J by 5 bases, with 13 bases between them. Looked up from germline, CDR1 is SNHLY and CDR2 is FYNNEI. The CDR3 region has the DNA TGTGCCAGCAGGTCCAGGGAAGGGACTGAAGCTTTCTTT. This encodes CASRSREGTEAFF.

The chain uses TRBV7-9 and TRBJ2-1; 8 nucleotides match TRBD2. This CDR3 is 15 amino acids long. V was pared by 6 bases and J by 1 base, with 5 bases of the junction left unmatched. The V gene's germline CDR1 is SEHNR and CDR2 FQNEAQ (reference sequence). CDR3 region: CASRGSSGSYNEQFF. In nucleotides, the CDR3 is TGTGCCAGCAGAGGCTCTAGCGGGTCCTACAATGAGCAGTTCTTC.

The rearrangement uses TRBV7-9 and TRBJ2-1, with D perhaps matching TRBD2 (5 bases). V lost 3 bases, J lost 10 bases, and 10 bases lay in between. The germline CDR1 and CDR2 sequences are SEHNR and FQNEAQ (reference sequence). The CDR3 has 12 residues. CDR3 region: CASSFSVDEQFF. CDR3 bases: TGTGCCAGCAGCTTTAGCGTGGACGAGCAGTTCTTC.

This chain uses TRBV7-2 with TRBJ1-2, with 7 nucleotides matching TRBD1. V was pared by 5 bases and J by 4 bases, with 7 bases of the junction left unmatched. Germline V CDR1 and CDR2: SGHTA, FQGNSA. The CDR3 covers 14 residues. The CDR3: CASSMRDSGYGYTF. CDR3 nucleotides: TGTGCCAGCAGCATGCGGGACAGCGGCTATGGCTACACCTTC.

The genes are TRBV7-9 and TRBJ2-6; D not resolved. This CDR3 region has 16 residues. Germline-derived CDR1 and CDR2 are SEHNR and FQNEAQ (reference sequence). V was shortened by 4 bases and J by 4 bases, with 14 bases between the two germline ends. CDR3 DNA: TGTGCCAGCAGCTACCGATGGGCGCAAGGGGCCAACGTCCTGACTTTC. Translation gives CASSYRWAQGANVLTF.